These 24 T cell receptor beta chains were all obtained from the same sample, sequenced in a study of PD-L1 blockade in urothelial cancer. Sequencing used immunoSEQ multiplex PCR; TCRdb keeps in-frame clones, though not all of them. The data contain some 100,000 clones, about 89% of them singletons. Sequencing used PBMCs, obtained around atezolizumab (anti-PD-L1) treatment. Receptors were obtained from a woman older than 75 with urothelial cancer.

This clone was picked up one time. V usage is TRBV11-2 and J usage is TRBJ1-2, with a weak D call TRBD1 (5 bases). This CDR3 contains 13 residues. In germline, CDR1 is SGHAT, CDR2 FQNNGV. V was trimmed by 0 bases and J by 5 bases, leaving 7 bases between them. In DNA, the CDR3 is TGTGCCAGCAGCTTAGATAGACAGTATGGCTACACCTTC. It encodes CASSLDRQYGYTF.

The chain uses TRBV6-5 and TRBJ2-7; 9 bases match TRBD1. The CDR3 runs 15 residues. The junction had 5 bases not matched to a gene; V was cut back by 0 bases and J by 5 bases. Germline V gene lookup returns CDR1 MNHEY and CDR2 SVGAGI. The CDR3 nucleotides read TGTGCCAGCAGTTACTCCGGGACAGGGTTTAACGAGCAGTACTTC. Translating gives CASSYSGTGFNEQYF.

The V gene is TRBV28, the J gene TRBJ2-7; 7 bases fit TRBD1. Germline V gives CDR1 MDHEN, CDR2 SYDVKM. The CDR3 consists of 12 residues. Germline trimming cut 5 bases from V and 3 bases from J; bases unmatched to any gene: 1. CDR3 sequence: CASSRDSYEQYF. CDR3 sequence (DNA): TGTGCCAGCAGTCGGGACAGCTACGAGCAGTACTTC. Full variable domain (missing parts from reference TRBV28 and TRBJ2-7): DVKVTQSSRYLVKRTGEKVFLECVQDMDHENMFWYRQDPGLGLRLIYFSYDVKMKEKGDIPEGYSVSREKKERFSLILESASTNQTSMYLCASSRDSYEQYFGPGTRLTVT.

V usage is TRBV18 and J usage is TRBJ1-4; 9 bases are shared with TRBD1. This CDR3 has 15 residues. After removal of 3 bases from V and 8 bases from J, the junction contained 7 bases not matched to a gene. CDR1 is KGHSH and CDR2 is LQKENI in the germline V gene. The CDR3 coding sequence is TGTGCCAGCTCACCCTCACAGGGGGCAGGCGAAAAACTGTTTTTT. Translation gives CASSPSQGAGEKLFF.

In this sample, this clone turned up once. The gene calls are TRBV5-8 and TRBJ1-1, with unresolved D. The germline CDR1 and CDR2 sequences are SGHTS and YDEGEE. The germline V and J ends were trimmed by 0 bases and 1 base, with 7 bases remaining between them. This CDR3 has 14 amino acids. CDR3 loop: CASSLEGENTEAFF. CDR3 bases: TGTGCCAGCAGCTTGGAAGGAGAGAACACTGAAGCTTTCTTT.

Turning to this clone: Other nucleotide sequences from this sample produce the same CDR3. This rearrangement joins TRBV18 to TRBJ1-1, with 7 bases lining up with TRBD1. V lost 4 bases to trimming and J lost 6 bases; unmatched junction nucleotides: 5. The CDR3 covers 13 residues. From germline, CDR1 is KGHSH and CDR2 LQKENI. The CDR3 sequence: CASSLTGAAEAFF. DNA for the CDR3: TGTGCCAGCTCACTAACAGGGGCTGCTGAAGCTTTCTTT.

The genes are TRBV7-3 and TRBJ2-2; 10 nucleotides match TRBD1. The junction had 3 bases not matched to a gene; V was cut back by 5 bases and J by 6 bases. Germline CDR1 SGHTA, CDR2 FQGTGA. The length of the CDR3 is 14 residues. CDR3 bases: TGTGCCAGCAGCGTGACAGGGGGCGCCGGGGAGCTGTTTTTT. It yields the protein CASSVTGGAGELFF.

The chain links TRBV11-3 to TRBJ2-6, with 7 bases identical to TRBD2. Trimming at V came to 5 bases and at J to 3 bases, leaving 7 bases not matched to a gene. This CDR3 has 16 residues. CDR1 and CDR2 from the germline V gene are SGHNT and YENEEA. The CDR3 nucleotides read TGTGCCAGCAGCCCCGGTGGGGGGGATGGGGCCAACGTCCTGACTTTC. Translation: CASSPGGGDGANVLTF. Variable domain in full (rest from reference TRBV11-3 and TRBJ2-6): EAGVVQSPRYKIIEKKQPVAFWCNPISGHNTLYWYLQNLGQGPELLIRYENEEAVDDSQLPKDRFSAERLKGVDSTLKIQPAELGDSAVYLCASSPGGGDGANVLTFGAGSRLTVL.

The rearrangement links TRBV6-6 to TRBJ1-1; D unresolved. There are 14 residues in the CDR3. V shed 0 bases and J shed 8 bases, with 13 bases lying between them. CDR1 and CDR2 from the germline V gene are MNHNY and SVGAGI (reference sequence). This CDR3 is CASSYSQEALEAFF. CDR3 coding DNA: TGTGCCAGCAGTTACTCCCAGGAGGCTCTGGAAGCTTTCTTT.

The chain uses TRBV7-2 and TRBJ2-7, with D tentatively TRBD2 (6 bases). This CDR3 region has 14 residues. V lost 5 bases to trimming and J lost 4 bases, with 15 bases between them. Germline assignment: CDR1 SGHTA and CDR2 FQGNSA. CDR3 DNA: TGTGCCAGCAGCCTCCTCGGGAGTGGATACGAGCAGTACTTC. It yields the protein CASSLLGSGYEQYF.

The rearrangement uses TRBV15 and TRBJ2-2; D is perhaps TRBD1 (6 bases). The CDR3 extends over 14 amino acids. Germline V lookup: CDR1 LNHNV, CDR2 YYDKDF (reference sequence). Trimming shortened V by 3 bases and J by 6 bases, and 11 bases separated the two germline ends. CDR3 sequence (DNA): TGTGCCACCAGCAGGGGCGCAGGGGCCGGGGAGCTGTTTTTT. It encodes CATSRGAGAGELFF.

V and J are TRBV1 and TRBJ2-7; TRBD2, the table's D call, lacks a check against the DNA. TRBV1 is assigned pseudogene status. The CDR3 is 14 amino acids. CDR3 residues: CTSSLREGPYEQYF. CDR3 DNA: TGCACCAGCAGCCTGCGGGAGGGCCCGTACGAGCAGTACTTC.

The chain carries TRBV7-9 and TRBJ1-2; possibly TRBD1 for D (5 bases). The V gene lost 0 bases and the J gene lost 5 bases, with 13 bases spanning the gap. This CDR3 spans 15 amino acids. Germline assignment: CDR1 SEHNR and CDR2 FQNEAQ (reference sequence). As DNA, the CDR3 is TGTGCCAGCAGCTTAGCCAATACGGGGGTTTATGGCTACACCTTC. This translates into CASSLANTGVYGYTF.

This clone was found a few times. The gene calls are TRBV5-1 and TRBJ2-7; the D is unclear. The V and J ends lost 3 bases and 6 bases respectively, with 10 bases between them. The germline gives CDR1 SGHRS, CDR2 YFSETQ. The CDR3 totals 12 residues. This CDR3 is CASSSGDREQYF. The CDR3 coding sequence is TGCGCCAGCAGCTCCGGAGATCGCGAGCAGTACTTC.

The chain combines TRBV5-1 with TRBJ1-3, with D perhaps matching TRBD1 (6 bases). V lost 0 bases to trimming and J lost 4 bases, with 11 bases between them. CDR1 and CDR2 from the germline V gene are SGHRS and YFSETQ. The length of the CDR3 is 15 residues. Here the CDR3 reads CASSLVQGSGNTIYF. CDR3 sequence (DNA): TGCGCCAGCAGCTTGGTGCAGGGGTCCGGAAACACCATATATTTT.

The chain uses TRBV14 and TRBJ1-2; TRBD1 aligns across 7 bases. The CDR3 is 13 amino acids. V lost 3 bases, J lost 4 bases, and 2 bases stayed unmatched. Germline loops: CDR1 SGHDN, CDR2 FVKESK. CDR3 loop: CASSHTGVYGYTF. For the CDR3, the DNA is TGTGCCAGCAGCCATACAGGGGTCTATGGCTACACCTTC.

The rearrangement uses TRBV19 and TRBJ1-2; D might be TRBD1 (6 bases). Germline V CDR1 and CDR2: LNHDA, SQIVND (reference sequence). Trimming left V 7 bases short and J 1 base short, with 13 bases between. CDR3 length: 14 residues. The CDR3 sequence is CASTPDRNNYGYTF. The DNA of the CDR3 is TGTGCCAGTACCCCGGACAGAAATAACTATGGCTACACCTTC.

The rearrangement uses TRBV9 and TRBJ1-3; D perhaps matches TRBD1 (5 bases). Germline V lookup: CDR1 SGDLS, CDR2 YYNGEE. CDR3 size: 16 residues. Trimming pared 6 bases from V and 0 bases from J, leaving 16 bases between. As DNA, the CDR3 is TGTGCCAGCAACCGAAATGCAGGGATCTCTGGAAACACCATATATTTT. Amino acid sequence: CASNRNAGISGNTIYF.

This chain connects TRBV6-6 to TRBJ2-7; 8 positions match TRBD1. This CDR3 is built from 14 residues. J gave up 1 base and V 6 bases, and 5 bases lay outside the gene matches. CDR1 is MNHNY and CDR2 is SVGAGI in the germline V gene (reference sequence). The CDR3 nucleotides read TGTGCCAGCAGAACCCAGGGGGCTTCCTACGAGCAGTACTTC. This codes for CASRTQGASYEQYF.

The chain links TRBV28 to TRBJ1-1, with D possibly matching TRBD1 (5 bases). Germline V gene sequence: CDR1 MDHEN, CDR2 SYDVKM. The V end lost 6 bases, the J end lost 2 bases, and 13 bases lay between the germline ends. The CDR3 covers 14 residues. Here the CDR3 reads CASSPTDFNTEAFF. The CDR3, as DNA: TGTGCCAGCAGCCCGACAGATTTTAACACTGAAGCTTTCTTT.

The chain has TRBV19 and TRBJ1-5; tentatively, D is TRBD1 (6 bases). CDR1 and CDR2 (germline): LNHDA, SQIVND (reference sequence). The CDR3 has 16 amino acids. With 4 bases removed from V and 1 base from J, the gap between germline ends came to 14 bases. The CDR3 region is CASSNLGGASNQPQHF. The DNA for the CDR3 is TGTGCCAGTAGTAACCTCGGGGGGGCAAGCAATCAGCCCCAGCATTTT. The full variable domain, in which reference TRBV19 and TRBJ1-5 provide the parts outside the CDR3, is DGGITQSPKYLFRKEGQNVTLSCEQNLNHDAMYWYRQDPGQGLRLIYYSQIVNDFQKGDIAEGYSVSREKKESFPLTVTSAQKNPTAFYLCASSNLGGASNQPQHFGDGTRLSIL.

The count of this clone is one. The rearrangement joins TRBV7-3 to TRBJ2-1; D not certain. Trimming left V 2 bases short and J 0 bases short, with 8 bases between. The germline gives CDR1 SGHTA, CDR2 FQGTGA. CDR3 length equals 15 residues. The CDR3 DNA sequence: TGTGCCAGCAGCTTAGGTCTCAGCTCCTACAATGAGCAGTTCTTC. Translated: CASSLGLSSYNEQFF.

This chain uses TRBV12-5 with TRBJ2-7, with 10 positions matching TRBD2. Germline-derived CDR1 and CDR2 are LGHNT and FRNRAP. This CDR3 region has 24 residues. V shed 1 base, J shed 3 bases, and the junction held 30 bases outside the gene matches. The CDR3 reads CASGLGNLSPSGLAISLFLYEQYF. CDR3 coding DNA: TGTGCTAGTGGTTTGGGAAACCTTAGTCCCTCGGGACTAGCGATTTCTCTTTTTCTCTACGAGCAGTACTTC.

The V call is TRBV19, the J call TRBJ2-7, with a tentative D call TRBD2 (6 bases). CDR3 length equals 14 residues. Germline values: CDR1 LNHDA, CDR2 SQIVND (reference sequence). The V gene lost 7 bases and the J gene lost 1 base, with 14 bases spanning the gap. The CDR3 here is CASTPDGSSYEQYF. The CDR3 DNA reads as TGTGCCAGTACCCCGGACGGGAGTTCCTACGAGCAGTACTTC.